The present T cell receptor beta chain was sequenced within a study of blood T cell repertoires in COVID-19. The germline V gene encodes CDR1 MDHEN and CDR2 SYDVKM. V lost 5 bases to trimming and J lost 5 bases; unmatched junction nucleotides: 10. The length of the CDR3 is 15 residues. Per the study methods: The assay estimated nucleated cells by amplifying reference gene primers. Assay: immunoSEQ multiplex PCR; the TCRdb copy retains only in-frame clones and omits some. V, J and clone size were drawn from that table, and D and trimming were deduced from the DNA. The sample records 400,000 to 500,000 clones, around nine tenths being singletons. In this sample, this clone turned up a few times.

This chain uses TRBV28 with TRBJ2-7; 9 bases are shared with TRBD2. This receptor was identified in a woman aged 18-30 years who had been exposed to COVID-19. Material for sequencing was PBMCs or T cells enriched from blood (not recorded which). The DNA for the CDR3 is TGTGCCAGCAGTATCCCCGGGACTAGCTTTCACGAGCAGTACTTC. It yields the protein CASSIPGTSFHEQYF.